These 14 T cell receptor beta chains came from one sample sequenced in a study of T cells after yellow fever vaccination. From the 5' RACE reads, TCRdb called clonotypes with MiXCR, one entry per CDR3 protein. The table includes fewer than 500,000 distinct CDR3 sequences, around 20% detected once. Specimen: PBMCs, collected before the yellow fever booster vaccination. These receptors were collected from a man between 18 and 35 years old who received the YFV17D yellow fever vaccine.

The rearrangement links TRBV24-1 to TRBJ2-1; D remains unclear. The CDR3 consists of 15 residues. Germline CDR1 reads KGHDR; CDR2 reads SFDVKD. Trimming shortened V by 5 bases and J by 0 bases, and 10 bases separated the two germline ends. The CDR3 spells CATSGGPDSYNEQFF. CDR3 DNA sequence: TGTGCCACCAGTGGGGGTCCTGACTCCTACAATGAGCAGTTCTTC.

This clonotype was seen only a few times. The V gene is TRBV5-6, the J gene TRBJ1-1; D remains ambiguous. The V gene lost 0 bases and the J gene lost 5 bases, with 11 bases spanning the gap. CDR3 length: 14 residues. Germline lookup yields CDR1 SGHDT and CDR2 YYEEEE. For the CDR3, the DNA is TGTGCCAGCAGCTTGGCCCTTTGGGGTACTGAAGCTTTCTTT. Amino acids: CASSLALWGTEAFF.

J is TRBJ2-7 and V is TRBV7-9; no clear D gene. Per the germline V gene, CDR1 is SEHNR and CDR2 is FQNEAQ (reference sequence). This CDR3 is built from 12 residues. Trimming took off 3 bases at V and 6 bases at J, with 9 bases between the two ends. CDR3 amino acids: CASSLSYLEQYF. CDR3 nucleotides: TGTGCCAGCAGCTTGAGTTACCTCGAGCAGTACTTC.

This clonotype was picked up a small number of times. J is TRBJ1-1 and V is TRBV24-1; TRBD1 matches 7 bases. CDR3 size: 13 residues. In germline, CDR1 is KGHDR, CDR2 SFDVKD. The J segment lost 6 bases and the V segment lost 2 bases, leaving 2 bases of the junction unmatched. This CDR3 is CATSDWDSPEAFF. CDR3 coding DNA: TGTGCCACCAGTGATTGGGACAGTCCTGAAGCTTTCTTT.

The rearrangement uses TRBV4-3 and TRBJ2-7; unclear D gene. The CDR3 length is 11 residues. Germline loops: CDR1 LGHNA, CDR2 YSLEER. Trimming removed 4 bases at V and 5 bases at J, with 6 bases between. The CDR3 DNA reads as TGCGCCAGCAGCCTCCCCCACGAGCAGTACTTC. Translated, it gives CASSLPHEQYF.

The J gene is TRBJ1-2, the V gene TRBV19; no reliable D call. The CDR3 length is 14 residues. V shed 5 bases and J shed 7 bases, with 17 bases lying between them. Germline V CDR1 and CDR2: LNHDA, SQIVND (reference sequence). The CDR3 sequence is CASSPRTAPAGYTF. CDR3 coding DNA: TGTGCCAGTAGTCCGCGGACCGCACCCGCTGGCTACACCTTC.

A few counts support this clonotype. J is TRBJ2-5 and V is TRBV6-2 or TRBV6-3, with D uncertain. The CDR3 loop spans 13 amino acids. The V gene's germline CDR1 is MNHEY and CDR2 SVGEGT. Trimming removed 6 bases from V and 7 bases from J, with 15 bases in between. The CDR3 reads CASSFGPLGTQYF. CDR3 DNA sequence: TGTGCCAGCAGCTTCGGGCCCTTGGGGACCCAGTACTTC.

As regards this clonotype: At one boundary the junction diverges from the germline segment, which might be a read error. The chain is built from TRBV12-3 or TRBV12-4 and TRBJ2-7; D assignment may be TRBD1 or TRBD2 (5 bases each). CDR3 length: 12 residues. The CDR3 DNA reads as TGTGCCAGCACCCGAGGGGCGGAACCCTTAGATTTC. As protein: CASTRGAEPLDF.

The chain has TRBV4-3 and TRBJ2-7, with D possibly being TRBD1 (6 bases). The germline V gene has CDR1 LGHNA and CDR2 YSLEER. The CDR3 loop spans 19 amino acids. Deletions cut 0 bases from V and 2 bases from J, with 23 bases between. DNA for the CDR3: TGCGCCAGCAGCCAAGATCAAGGACAGCAGGATATTACGGCCTACGAGCAGTACTTC. Residues: CASSQDQGQQDITAYEQYF.

The CDR3 sequence: CASSLTPSVSPLHF. The CDR3 DNA sequence: TGTGCCAGCAGCTTAACCCCTTCTGTTTCACCCCTCCACTTT. The V call is TRBV7-3, the J call TRBJ1-6; D unresolved. CDR1 and CDR2 from the germline V gene are SGHTA and FQGTGA. The CDR3 sequence is 14 residues long. V dropped 0 bases and J dropped 9 bases, with 9 bases sitting between them.

This clonotype was seen ten or more times. The chain recombines TRBV11-2 with TRBJ2-1; the match to TRBD2 covers 15 bases. J lost 8 bases, V lost 5 bases, and 10 bases had no gene match. This CDR3 has 17 residues. Germline CDR1 reads SGHAT; CDR2 reads FQNNGV. The CDR3 nucleotides read TGTGCCAGCAGCGACTGGACTAGCGGGGGGGCAAAAGATGAGCAGTTCTTC. Protein product: CASSDWTSGGAKDEQFF.

In this sample, this clonotype turned up a few times. The chain joins TRBV7-6 to TRBJ2-3, with 9 nucleotides matching TRBD2. J lost 5 bases, V lost 4 bases, and 7 bases had no gene match. This CDR3 spans 15 amino acids. CDR1 and CDR2 from the germline V gene are SGHVS and FNYEAQ. CDR3 nucleotides: TGTGCCAGCAGCTCGCGGGGGGGCCCGGGAGATACGCAGTATTTT. It translates to CASSSRGGPGDTQYF.

This clonotype was seen a few times. V is TRBV7-2 and J is TRBJ2-7; 10 positions match TRBD1. From germline, CDR1 is SGHTA and CDR2 FQGNSA. Trimming removed 2 bases from V and 5 bases from J; junction bases left unmatched: 15. The CDR3 totals 18 residues. The CDR3 loop is CASSLFPQPGQGRHEQYF. The CDR3 coding sequence is TGTGCCAGCAGCTTATTCCCCCAACCGGGACAGGGGAGACACGAGCAGTACTTC.

This clonotype was counted between two and nine times. The chain joins TRBV29-1 to TRBJ1-1; D possibly corresponds to TRBD1 (6 bases). The CDR3 spans 14 residues. Germline CDR1 is SQVTM and CDR2 is ANQGSEA. V lost 6 bases and J lost 3, with 17 bases in between. For the CDR3, the DNA is TGCAGCGTCAAGGTAGGGGGGAAAGACACTGAAGCTTTCTTT. Amino acid sequence: CSVKVGGKDTEAFF.